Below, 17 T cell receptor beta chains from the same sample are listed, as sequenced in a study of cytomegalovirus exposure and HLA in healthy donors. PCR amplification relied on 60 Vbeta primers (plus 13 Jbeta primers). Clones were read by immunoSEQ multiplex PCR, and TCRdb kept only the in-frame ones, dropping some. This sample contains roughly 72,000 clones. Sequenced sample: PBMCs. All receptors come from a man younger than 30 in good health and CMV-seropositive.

Written as DNA, the CDR3 is TGTGCCAGCAGCTCCCGCGAACTAGCGGGAGACCACGAGCAGTACTTC. Amino acid sequence: CASSSRELAGDHEQYF. The chain carries TRBV13 and TRBJ2-7; 11 positions match TRBD2. There are 16 residues in the CDR3. The J segment lost 5 bases and the V segment lost 4 bases, leaving 10 bases of the junction unmatched. Per germline, CDR1 PRHDT and CDR2 FYEKMQ (reference sequence).

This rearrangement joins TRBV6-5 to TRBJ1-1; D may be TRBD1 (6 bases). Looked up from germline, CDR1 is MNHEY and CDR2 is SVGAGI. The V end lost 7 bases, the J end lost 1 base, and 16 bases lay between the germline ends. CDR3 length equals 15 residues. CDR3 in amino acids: CASNPEYRANTEAFF. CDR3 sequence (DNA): TGTGCCAGCAATCCGGAATACAGGGCGAACACTGAAGCTTTCTTT.

The DNA of the CDR3 is TGCGCCAGCAGCCACCCTCGCCGGGACAGCGACCCTAACTATGGCTACACCTTC. As protein: CASSHPRRDSDPNYGYTF. The rearrangement uses TRBV5-1 and TRBJ1-2, with 7 bases that match TRBD1. This CDR3 region has 18 residues. Trimming at V came to 4 bases and at J to 0 bases, leaving 15 bases not matched to a gene. Looked up from germline, CDR1 is SGHRS and CDR2 is YFSETQ.

CDR3 nucleotide sequence: TGCAGTGCTTATCAGGGATATGGCTACACCTTC. Its protein product is CSAYQGYGYTF. The chain recombines TRBV20-1 with TRBJ1-2, with D possibly matching TRBD1 (5 bases). Germline values: CDR1 DFQATT, CDR2 SNEGSKA (reference sequence). Trimming took off 5 bases at V and 5 bases at J, with 9 bases between the two ends. This CDR3 spans 11 amino acids.

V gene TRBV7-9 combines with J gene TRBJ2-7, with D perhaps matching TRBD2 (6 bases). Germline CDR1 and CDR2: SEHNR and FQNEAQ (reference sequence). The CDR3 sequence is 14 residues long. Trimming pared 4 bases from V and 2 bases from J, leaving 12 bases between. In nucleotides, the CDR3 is TGTGCCAGCAGCTCGCTCGGGGGAACCTACGAGCAGTACTTC. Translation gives CASSSLGGTYEQYF.

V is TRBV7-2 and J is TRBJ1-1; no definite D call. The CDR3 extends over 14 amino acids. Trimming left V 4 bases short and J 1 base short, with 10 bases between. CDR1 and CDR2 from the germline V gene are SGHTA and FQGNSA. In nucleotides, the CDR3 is TGTGCCAGCAGCTCCAAGACGGGGAACACTGAAGCTTTCTTT. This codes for CASSSKTGNTEAFF.

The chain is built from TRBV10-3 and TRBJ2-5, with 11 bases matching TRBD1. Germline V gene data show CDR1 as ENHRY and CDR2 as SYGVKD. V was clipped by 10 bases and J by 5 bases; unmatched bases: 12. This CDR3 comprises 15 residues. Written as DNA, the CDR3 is TGTGCCACCCGAGAACCGGGACAGGGGGTGGAGACCCAGTACTTC. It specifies CATREPGQGVETQYF.

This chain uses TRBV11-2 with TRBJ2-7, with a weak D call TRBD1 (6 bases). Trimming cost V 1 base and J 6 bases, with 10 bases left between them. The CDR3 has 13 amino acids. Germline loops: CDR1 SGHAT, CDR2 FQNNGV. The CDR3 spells CASSLAQGTEQYF. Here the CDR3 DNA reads TGTGCCAGCAGCTTAGCGCAGGGGACCGAGCAGTACTTC.

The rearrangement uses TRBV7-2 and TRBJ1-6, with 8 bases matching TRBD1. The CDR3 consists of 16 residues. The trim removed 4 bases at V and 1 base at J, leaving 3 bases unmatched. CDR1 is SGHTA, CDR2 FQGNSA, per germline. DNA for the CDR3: TGTGCCAGCAGCTATCAGGGGGCTTCCTATAATTCACCCCTCCACTTT. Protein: CASSYQGASYNSPLHF.

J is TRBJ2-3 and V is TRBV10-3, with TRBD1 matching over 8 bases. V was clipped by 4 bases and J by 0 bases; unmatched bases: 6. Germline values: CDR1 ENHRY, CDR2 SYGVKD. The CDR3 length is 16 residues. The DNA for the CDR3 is TGTGCCATCAGTGGGGGACAGGACGCTAGCACAGATACGCAGTATTTT. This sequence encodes CAISGGQDASTDTQYF.

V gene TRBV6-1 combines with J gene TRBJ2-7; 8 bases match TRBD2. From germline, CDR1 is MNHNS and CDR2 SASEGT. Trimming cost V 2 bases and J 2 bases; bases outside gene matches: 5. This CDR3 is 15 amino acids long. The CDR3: CASSERDGGAYEQYF. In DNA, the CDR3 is TGTGCCAGCAGTGAAAGGGACGGGGGGGCCTACGAGCAGTACTTC.

The CDR3 sequence is CASSLRDRGSTDTQYF. The CDR3 nucleotides are TGTGCCAGCAGCCTCCGGGACAGGGGAAGCACAGATACGCAGTATTTT. The J gene is TRBJ2-3, the V gene TRBV11-2, with 10 bases fitting TRBD1. This CDR3 comprises 16 residues. The trim removed 5 bases at V and 0 bases at J, leaving 5 bases unmatched. Germline lookup yields CDR1 SGHAT and CDR2 FQNNGV.

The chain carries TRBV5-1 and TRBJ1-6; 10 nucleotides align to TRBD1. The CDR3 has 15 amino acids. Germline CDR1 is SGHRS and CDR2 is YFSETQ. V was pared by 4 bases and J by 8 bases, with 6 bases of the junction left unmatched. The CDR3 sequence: CASSPDRGSDSPLHF. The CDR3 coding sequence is TGCGCCAGCAGCCCGGACAGGGGGAGTGATTCACCCCTCCACTTT. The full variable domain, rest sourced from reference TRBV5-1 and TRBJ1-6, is KAGVTQTPRYLIKTRGQQVTLSCSPISGHRSVSWYQQTPGQGLQFLFEYFSETQRNKGNFPGRFSGRQFSNSRSEMNVSTLELGDSALYLCASSPDRGSDSPLHFGNGTRLTVT.

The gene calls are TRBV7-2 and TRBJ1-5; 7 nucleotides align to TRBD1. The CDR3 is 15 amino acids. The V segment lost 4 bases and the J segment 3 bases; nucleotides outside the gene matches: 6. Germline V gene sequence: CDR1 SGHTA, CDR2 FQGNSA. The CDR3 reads CASSSQTGNNQPQHF. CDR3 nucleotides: TGTGCCAGCAGCTCCCAGACAGGGAACAATCAGCCCCAGCATTTT.

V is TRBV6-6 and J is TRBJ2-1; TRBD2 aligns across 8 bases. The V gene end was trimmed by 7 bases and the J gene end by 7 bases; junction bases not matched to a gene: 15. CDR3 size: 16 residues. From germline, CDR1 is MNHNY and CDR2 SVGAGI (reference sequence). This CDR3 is CASTWESGGARNEQFF. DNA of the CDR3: TGTGCCAGCACCTGGGAGTCGGGGGGGGCGCGAAATGAGCAGTTCTTC.

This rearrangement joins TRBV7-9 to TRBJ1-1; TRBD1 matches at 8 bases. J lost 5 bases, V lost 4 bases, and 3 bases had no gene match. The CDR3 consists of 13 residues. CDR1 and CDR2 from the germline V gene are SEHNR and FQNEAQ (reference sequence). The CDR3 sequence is CASSSTGVTEAFF. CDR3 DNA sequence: TGTGCCAGCAGCTCGACAGGGGTAACTGAAGCTTTCTTT.

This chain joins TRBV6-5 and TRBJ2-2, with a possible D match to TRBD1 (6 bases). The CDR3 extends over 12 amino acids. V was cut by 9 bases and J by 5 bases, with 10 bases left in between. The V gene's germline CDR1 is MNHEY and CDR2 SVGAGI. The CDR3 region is CASRGWTGELFF. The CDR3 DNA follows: TGTGCCAGTAGGGGGTGGACCGGGGAGCTGTTTTTT.